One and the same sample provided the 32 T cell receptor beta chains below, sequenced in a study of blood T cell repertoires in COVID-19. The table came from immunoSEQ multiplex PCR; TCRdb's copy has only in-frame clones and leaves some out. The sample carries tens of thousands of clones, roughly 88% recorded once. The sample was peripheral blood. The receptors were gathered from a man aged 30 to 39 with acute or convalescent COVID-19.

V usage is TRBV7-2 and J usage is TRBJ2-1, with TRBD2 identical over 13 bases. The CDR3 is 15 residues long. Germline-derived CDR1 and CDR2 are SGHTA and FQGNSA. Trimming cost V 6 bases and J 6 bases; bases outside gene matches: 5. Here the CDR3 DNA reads TGTGCCAGCAGACGGACTAGCGGGAGTGGCAATGAGCAGTTCTTC. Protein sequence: CASRRTSGSGNEQFF.

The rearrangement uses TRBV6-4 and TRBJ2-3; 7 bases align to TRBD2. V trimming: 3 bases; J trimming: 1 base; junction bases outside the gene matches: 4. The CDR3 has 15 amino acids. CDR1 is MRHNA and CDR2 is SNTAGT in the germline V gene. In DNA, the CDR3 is TGTGCCAGCAGTGAGGAGGCGGGAGGCACAGATACGCAGTATTTT. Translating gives CASSEEAGGTDTQYF.

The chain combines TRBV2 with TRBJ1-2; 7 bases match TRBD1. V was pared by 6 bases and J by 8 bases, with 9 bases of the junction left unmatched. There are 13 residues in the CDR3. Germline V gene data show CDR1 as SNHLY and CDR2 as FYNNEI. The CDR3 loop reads CASRPGQVWGYTF. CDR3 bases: TGTGCCAGCAGGCCTGGACAGGTTTGGGGCTACACCTTC. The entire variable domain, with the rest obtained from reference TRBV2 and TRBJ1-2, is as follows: EPEVTQTPSHQVTQMGQEVILRCVPISNHLYFYWYRQILGQKVEFLVSFYNNEISEKSEIFDDQFSVERPDGSNFTLKIRSTKLEDSAMYFCASRPGQVWGYTFGSGTRLTVV.

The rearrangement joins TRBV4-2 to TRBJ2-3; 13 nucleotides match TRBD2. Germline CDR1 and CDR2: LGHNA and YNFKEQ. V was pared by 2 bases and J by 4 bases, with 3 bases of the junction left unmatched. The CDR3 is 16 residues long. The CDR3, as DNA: TGTGCCAGCAGCCAAACTGGACTAGCGGGAGCAGATACGCAGTATTTT. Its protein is CASSQTGLAGADTQYF.

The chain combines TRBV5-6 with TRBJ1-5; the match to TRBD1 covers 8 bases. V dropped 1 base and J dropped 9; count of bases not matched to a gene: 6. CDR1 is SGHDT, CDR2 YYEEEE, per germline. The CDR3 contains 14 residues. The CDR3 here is CASSLRGQGSPQHF. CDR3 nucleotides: TGTGCCAGCAGCTTGCGAGGACAGGGTTCGCCCCAGCATTTT.

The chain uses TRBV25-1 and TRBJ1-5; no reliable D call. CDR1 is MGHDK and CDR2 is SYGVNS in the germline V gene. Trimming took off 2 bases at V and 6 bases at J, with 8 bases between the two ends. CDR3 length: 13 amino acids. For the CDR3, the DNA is TGTGCCAGCAGTGAAACGGGATTTCAGCCCCAGCATTTT. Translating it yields CASSETGFQPQHF.

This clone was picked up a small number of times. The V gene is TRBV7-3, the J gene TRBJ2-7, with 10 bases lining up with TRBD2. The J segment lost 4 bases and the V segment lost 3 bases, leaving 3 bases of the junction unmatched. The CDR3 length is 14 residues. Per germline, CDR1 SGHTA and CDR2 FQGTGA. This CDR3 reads CASSFGAGGYEQYF. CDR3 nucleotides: TGTGCCAGCAGCTTCGGAGCGGGAGGGTACGAGCAGTACTTC.

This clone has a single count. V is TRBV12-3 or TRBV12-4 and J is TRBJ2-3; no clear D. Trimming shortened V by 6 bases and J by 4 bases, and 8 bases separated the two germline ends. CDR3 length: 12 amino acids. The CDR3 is CASRSKADTQYF. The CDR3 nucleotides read TGTGCCAGCAGGTCTAAAGCAGATACGCAGTATTTT.

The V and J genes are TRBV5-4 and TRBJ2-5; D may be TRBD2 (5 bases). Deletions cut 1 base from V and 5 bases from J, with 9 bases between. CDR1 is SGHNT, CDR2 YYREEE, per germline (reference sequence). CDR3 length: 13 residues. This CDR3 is CASSLRGRETQYF. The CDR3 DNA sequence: TGTGCCAGCAGCTTGCGCGGGCGGGAGACCCAGTACTTC.

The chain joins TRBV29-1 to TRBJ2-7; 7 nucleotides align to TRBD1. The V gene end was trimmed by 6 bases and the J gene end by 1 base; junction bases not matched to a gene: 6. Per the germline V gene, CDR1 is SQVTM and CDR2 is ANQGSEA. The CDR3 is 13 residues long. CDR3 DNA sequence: TGCAGCGTAGAACGGACAGGTTCCTACGAGCAGTACTTC. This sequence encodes CSVERTGSYEQYF.

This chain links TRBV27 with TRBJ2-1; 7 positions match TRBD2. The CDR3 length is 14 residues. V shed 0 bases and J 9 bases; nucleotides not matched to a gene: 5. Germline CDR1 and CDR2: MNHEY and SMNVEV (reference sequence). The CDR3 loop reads CASSLSRGSGEQFF. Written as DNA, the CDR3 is TGTGCCAGCAGTTTATCGCGGGGGAGTGGTGAGCAGTTCTTC.

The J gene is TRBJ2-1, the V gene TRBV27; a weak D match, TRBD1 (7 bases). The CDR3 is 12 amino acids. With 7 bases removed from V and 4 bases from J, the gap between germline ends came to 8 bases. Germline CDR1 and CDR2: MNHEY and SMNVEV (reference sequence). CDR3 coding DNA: TGTGCCAGCACAGGGGGGTACAATGAGCAGTTCTTC. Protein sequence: CASTGGYNEQFF.

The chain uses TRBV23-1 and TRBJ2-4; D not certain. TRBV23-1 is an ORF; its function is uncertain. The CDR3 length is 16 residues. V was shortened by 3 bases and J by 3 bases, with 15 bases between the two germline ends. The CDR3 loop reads CASSHKLGSVKNIQYF. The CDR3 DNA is TGCGCCAGCAGTCATAAGCTAGGCTCCGTCAAAAACATTCAGTACTTC.

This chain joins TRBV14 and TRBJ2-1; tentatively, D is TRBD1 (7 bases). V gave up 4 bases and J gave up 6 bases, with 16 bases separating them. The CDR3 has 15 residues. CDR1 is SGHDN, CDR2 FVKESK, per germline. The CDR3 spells CASSLRGTFLNEQFF. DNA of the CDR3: TGTGCCAGCAGCCTCAGGGGGACTTTCCTCAATGAGCAGTTCTTC.

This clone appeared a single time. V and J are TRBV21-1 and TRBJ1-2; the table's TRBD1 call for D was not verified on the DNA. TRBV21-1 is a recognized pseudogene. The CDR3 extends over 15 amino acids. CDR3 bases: TGTGCCAGCAGCGACAGAAACAGGGACCCCTATGGCTACACCTTC. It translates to CASSDRNRDPYGYTF.

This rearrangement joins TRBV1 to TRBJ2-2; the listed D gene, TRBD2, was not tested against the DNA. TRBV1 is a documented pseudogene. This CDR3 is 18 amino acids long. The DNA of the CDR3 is TGCACCAGCAGCCAAGATCAGGAGGATAGCGGGAACACCGGGGAGCTGTTTTTT. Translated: CTSSQDQEDSGNTGELFF.

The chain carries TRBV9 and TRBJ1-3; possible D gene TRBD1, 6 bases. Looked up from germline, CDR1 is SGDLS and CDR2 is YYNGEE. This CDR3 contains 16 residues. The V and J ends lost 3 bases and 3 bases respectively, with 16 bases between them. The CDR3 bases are TGTGCCAGCAGCGGTGACAGGCTCACGGATGGAAACACCATATATTTT. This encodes CASSGDRLTDGNTIYF. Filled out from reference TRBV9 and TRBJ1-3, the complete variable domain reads DSGVTQTPKHLITATGQRVTLRCSPRSGDLSVYWYQQSLDQGLQFLIQYYNGEERAKGNILERFSAQQFPDLHSELNLSSLELGDSALYFCASSGDRLTDGNTIYFGEGSWLTVV.

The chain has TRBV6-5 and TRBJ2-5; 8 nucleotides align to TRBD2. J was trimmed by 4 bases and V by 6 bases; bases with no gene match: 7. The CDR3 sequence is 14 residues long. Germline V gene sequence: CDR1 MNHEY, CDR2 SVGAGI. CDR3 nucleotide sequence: TGTGCCAGCAGCCCCGGACTAGCATCAGAGACCCAGTACTTC. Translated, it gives CASSPGLASETQYF.

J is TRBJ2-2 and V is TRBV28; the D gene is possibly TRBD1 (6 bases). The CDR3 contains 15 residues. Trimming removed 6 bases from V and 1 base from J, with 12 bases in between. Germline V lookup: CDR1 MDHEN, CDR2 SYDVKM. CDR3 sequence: CASSRSTGNTGELFF. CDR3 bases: TGTGCCAGCAGCCGATCGACAGGGAACACCGGGGAGCTGTTTTTT.

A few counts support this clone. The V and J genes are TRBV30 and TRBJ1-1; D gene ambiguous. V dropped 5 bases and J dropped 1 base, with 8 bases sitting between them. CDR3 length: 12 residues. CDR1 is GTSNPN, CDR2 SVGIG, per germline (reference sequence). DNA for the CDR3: TGTGCCTGGGAACAGAAGAACACTGAAGCTTTCTTT. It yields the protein CAWEQKNTEAFF.

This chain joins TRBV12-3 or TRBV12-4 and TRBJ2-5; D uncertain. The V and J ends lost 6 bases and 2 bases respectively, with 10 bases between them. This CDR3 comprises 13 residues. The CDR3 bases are TGTGCCAGCAGGAACAGAGTGCAAGAGACCCAGTACTTC. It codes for CASRNRVQETQYF.

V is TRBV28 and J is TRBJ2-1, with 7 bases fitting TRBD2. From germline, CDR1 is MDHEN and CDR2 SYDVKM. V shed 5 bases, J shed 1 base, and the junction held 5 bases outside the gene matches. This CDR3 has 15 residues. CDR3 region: CASSPVGGSYNEQFF. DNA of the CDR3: TGTGCCAGCAGTCCCGTGGGGGGGTCCTACAATGAGCAGTTCTTC.

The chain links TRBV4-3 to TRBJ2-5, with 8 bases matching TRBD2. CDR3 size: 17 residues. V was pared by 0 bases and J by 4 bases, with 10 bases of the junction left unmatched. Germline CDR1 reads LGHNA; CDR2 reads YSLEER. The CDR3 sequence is CASSQEFPAGDVETQYF. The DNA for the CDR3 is TGCGCCAGCAGCCAAGAGTTCCCAGCGGGAGACGTAGAGACCCAGTACTTC.

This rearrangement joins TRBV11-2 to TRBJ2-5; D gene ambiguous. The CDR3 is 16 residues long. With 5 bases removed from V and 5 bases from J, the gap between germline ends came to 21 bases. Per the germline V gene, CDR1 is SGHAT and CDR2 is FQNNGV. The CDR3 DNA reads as TGTGCCAGCAGCCCTGCCCCGACTGAGATTACGGAGACCCAGTACTTC. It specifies CASSPAPTEITETQYF.

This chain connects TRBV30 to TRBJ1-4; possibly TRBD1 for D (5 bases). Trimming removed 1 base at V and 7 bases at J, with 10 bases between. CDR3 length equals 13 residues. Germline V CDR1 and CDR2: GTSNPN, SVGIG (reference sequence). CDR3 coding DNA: TGTGCCTGGAGTGGGCAGGGAAGTGAAAAACTGTTTTTT. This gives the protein CAWSGQGSEKLFF.

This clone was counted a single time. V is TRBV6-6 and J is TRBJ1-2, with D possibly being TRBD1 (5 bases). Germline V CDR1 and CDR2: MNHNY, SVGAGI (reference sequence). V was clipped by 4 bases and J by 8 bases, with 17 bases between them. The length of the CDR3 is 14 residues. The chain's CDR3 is CASSFMDTSGGYTF. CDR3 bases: TGTGCCAGCAGTTTCATGGACACATCTGGGGGCTACACCTTC.

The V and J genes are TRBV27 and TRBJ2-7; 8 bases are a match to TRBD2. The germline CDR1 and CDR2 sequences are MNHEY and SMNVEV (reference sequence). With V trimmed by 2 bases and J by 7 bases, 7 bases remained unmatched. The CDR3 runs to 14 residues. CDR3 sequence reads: CASSLTGRAREQYF. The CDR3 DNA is TGTGCCAGCAGTTTAACCGGGAGGGCCCGGGAGCAGTACTTC.

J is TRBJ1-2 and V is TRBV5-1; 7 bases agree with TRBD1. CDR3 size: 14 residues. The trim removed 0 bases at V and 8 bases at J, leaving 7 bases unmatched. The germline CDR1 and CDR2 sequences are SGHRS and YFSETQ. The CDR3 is CASSLDRGLEGYTF. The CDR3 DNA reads TGCGCCAGCAGCTTGGATAGGGGGCTGGAGGGCTACACCTTC. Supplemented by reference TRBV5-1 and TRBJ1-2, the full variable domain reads KAGVTQTPRYLIKTRGQQVTLSCSPISGHRSVSWYQQTPGQGLQFLFEYFSETQRNKGNFPGRFSGRQFSNSRSEMNVSTLELGDSALYLCASSLDRGLEGYTFGSGTRLTVV.

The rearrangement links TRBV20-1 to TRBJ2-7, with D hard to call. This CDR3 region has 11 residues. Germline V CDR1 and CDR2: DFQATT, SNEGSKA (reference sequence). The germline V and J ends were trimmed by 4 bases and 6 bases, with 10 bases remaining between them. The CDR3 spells CSATDPVEQYF. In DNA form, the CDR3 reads TGCAGTGCTACTGATCCGGTCGAGCAGTACTTC.

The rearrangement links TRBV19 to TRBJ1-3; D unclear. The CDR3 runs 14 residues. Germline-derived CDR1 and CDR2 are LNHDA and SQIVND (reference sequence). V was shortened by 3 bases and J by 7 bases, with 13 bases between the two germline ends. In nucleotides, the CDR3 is TGTGCCAGTAGTATCAGGAACGGCGGGAACACCATATATTTT. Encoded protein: CASSIRNGGNTIYF.

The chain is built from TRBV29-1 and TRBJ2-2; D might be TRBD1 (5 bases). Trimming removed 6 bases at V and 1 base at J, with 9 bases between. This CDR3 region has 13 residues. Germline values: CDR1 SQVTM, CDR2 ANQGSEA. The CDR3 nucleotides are TGCAGCGTCAGGGTGGGGAACACCGGGGAGCTGTTTTTT. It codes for CSVRVGNTGELFF.

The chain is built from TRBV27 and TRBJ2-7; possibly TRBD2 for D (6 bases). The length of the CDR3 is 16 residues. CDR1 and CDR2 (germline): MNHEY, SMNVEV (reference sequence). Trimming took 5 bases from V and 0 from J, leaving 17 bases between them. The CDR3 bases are TGTGCCAGCAGTCCACCCCCCGGGACTCCCTCCTACGAGCAGTACTTC. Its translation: CASSPPPGTPSYEQYF.